This TCR beta chain was documented in a study of molecular identifiers for immune sequencing clone quantification. Overall study results and limits: In naive cells, under 1% of molecules belonged to clones above 20 RNA copies, against over 97% in effector cells.

The CDR3 has 15 residues. In germline, CDR1 is MNHNY, CDR2 SVGAGI (reference sequence). J lost 3 bases, V lost 2 bases, and 7 bases had no gene match. TCRdb re-derived calls from the PCR reads in MiXCR, one entry per CDR3 protein. The table records 80,000 to 100,000 distinct CDR3 sequences, roughly 26% of them present only once. On this clonotype: The antigen is unknown.

Sample: naive CD8+ T cells from blood, with Jurkat cell RNA spiked in. The subset: FACS-sorted CD8+CD4-CCR7+CD45RA+ naive T cells. This clonotype was sampled from a human donor in good health. Some libraries in this study had Jurkat cell RNA spiked in. The chain carries TRBV6-6 and TRBJ2-7; 7 nucleotides match TRBD1. The CDR3: CASSYPRQGVYEQYF. The CDR3 DNA reads TGTGCCAGCAGTTACCCCCGACAGGGTGTCTACGAGCAGTACTTC.